Listed here are 11 T cell receptor beta chains from one sample, sequenced in a study of OX40 agonist ivuxolimab in advanced cancers. Sequenced by immunoSEQ multiplex PCR; TCRdb stores in-frame clones only, minus some. The table lists fewer than 6,500 clones, around 68% of them singletons. Sequencing was performed on CD4+ or CD8+ T cells sorted from blood, taken in a trial of the OX40 agonist ivuxolimab. These receptors came from an adult with an advanced solid tumor such as melanoma, head and neck, liver or kidney cancer.

This CDR3 reads CASSPNTGELFF. The DNA for the CDR3 is TGTGCCAGCAGTCCAAACACCGGGGAGCTGTTTTTT. This chain links TRBV28 with TRBJ2-2; D is unclear. The CDR3 consists of 12 residues. Germline V gene lookup returns CDR1 MDHEN and CDR2 SYDVKM. With 5 bases removed from V and 2 bases from J, the gap between germline ends came to 3 bases.

This clone was seen more than once but under ten times. The rearrangement uses TRBV7-2 and TRBJ2-7, with D possibly being TRBD2 (5 bases). Germline loops: CDR1 SGHTA, CDR2 FQGNSA. The CDR3 runs to 13 residues. V shed 5 bases and J shed 6 bases, with 14 bases lying between them. The CDR3 sequence: CASSLEGRSEQYF. The DNA for the CDR3 is TGTGCCAGCAGCCTGGAAGGGAGATCCGAGCAGTACTTC.

The J gene is TRBJ2-7, the V gene TRBV5-5; unclear D gene. V was trimmed by 5 bases and J by 0 bases, leaving 12 bases between them. CDR3 length: 14 amino acids. Germline values: CDR1 SGHKS, CDR2 YYEKEE (reference sequence). In DNA form, the CDR3 reads TGTGCCAGCAGAAACACCGGCCGCTCCTACGAGCAGTACTTC. Translated, it gives CASRNTGRSYEQYF.

This clone was recorded a few times. The chain employs TRBV4-1 and TRBJ2-7, with 8 bases lining up with TRBD1. The CDR3 has 15 amino acids. The J segment lost 1 base and the V segment lost 5 bases, leaving 7 bases of the junction unmatched. Germline V gene data show CDR1 as MGHRA and CDR2 as YSYEKL. CDR3 region: CASSYSGGASYEQYF. In nucleotides, the CDR3 is TGCGCCAGCAGCTACTCAGGGGGCGCGTCCTACGAGCAGTACTTC.

DNA for the CDR3: TGTGCCAGCAGCCTGGAAGGGAGATCCGAGCAGTACTTC. As protein: CASSLEGRSEQYF. This chain links TRBV7-7 with TRBJ2-7; maybe TRBD2 (5 bases). CDR1 is SSHAT, CDR2 FNYEAQ, per germline (reference sequence). Trimming removed 5 bases from V and 6 bases from J, with 14 bases in between. The CDR3 loop spans 13 amino acids.

The gene calls are TRBV27 and TRBJ2-3; D is unresolved. This CDR3 spans 14 amino acids. Looked up from germline, CDR1 is MNHEY and CDR2 is SMNVEV (reference sequence). V lost 3 bases, J lost 2 bases, and 9 bases lay in between. For the CDR3, the DNA is TGTGCCAGCAGTTTTACGGGCCCCACAGATACGCAGTATTTT. Amino acid sequence: CASSFTGPTDTQYF.

V usage is TRBV2 and J usage is TRBJ1-4; the D gene is possibly TRBD1 (6 bases). Trimming removed 6 bases from V and 5 bases from J, with 13 bases in between. The CDR3 extends over 14 amino acids. Germline V gene lookup returns CDR1 SNHLY and CDR2 FYNNEI. Here the CDR3 DNA reads TGTGCCAGCAGCCCGGACAGTTCCAATGAAAAACTGTTTTTT. This gives the protein CASSPDSSNEKLFF. Full variable domain (remainder filled in from reference TRBV2 and TRBJ1-4): EPEVTQTPSHQVTQMGQEVILRCVPISNHLYFYWYRQILGQKVEFLVSFYNNEISEKSEIFDDQFSVERPDGSNFTLKIRSTKLEDSAMYFCASSPDSSNEKLFFGSGTQLSVL.

V is TRBV19 and J is TRBJ2-2, with 9 bases aligning to TRBD2. This CDR3 has 14 residues. Germline assignment: CDR1 LNHDA and CDR2 SQIVND (reference sequence). The junction had 3 bases not matched to a gene; V was cut back by 8 bases and J by 2 bases. The CDR3 loop reads CASYLAGNTGELFF. The CDR3 nucleotides are TGTGCCAGTTACCTAGCGGGAAACACCGGGGAGCTGTTTTTT.

This chain uses TRBV18 with TRBJ2-7, with D possibly being TRBD2 (5 bases). The CDR3 sequence is 12 residues long. The V and J ends lost 4 bases and 2 bases respectively, with 6 bases between them. The germline V gene encodes CDR1 KGHSH and CDR2 LQKENI. CDR3: CASSLGAYEQYF. The CDR3 bases are TGTGCCAGCTCACTGGGAGCCTACGAGCAGTACTTC.

J is TRBJ2-7 and V is TRBV7-6; 9 positions match TRBD2. The trim removed 3 bases at V and 5 bases at J, leaving 11 bases unmatched. The germline V gene has CDR1 SGHVS and CDR2 FNYEAQ. The CDR3 has 16 amino acids. The CDR3 region is CASSLGGGRALDEQYF. CDR3 bases: TGTGCCAGCAGCTTGGGTGGCGGGAGGGCCCTCGACGAGCAGTACTTC.

This chain connects TRBV5-1 to TRBJ2-5; D is unresolved. The V and J ends lost 4 bases and 3 bases respectively, with 10 bases between them. CDR1 and CDR2 (germline): SGHRS, YFSETQ. The CDR3 is made up of 13 amino acids. CDR3 region: CASSVDKKETQYF. CDR3 DNA sequence: TGCGCCAGCAGCGTTGACAAGAAAGAGACCCAGTACTTC.